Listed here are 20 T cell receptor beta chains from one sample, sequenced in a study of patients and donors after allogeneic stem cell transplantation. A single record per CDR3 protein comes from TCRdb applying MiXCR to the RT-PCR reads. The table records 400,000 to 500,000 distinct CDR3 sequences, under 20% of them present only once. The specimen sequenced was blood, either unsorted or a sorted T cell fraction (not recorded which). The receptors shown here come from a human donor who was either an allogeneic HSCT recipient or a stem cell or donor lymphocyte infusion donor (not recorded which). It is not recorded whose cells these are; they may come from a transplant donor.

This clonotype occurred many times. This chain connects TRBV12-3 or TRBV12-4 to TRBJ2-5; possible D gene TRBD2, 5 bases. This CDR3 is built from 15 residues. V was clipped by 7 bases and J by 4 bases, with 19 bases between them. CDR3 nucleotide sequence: TGTGCCAGCACTCCGTACCCCACTGGAGGAGAGACCCAGTACTTC. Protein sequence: CASTPYPTGGETQYF.

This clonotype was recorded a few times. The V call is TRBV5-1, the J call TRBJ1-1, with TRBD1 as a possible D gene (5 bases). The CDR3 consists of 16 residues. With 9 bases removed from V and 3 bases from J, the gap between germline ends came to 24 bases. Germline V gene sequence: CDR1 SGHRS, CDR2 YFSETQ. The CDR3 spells CATTLGAGLGDTEAFF. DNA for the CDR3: TGCGCCACCACTCTAGGGGCCGGGCTCGGGGACACTGAAGCTTTCTTT. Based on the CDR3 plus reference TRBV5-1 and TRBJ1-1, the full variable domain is KAGVTQTPRYLIKTRGQQVTLSCSPISGHRSVSWYQQTPGQGLQFLFEYFSETQRNKGNFPGRFSGRQFSNSRSEMNVSTLELGDSALYLCATTLGAGLGDTEAFFGQGTRLTVV.

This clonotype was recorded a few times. CDR3 sequence reads: CATSAWGRHEQFF. CDR3 sequence (DNA): TGTGCCACCAGTGCTTGGGGCAGGCATGAGCAGTTCTTC. The V gene is TRBV24-1, the J gene TRBJ2-1, with D tentatively TRBD1 (5 bases). The V end was cut by 5 bases, the J end by 8 bases, with 12 bases between. Germline assignment: CDR1 KGHDR and CDR2 SFDVKD. The CDR3 is 13 amino acids.

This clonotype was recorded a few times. The CDR3, as DNA: TGTGCCAGCAGCCACAGAGCTAGCGGGGCAAACACCGGGGAGCTGTTTTTT. Protein product: CASSHRASGANTGELFF. The chain employs TRBV3-1 and TRBJ2-2; 9 bases are a match to TRBD2. This CDR3 is built from 17 residues. The germline CDR1 and CDR2 sequences are LGHDT and YNNKEL (reference sequence). Trimming at V came to 3 bases and at J to 2 bases, leaving 7 bases not matched to a gene.

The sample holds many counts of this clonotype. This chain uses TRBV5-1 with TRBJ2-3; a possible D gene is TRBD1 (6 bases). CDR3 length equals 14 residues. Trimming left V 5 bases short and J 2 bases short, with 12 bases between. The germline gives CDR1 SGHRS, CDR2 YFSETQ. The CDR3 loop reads CASSIGDNTDTQYF. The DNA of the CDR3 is TGCGCCAGCAGTATTGGGGACAACACAGATACGCAGTATTTT.

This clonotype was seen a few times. The CDR3 spells CASSAEDDSNQPQHF. DNA for the CDR3: TGTGCCAGCAGTGCCGAGGACGATAGCAATCAGCCCCAGCATTTT. The rearrangement links TRBV2 to TRBJ1-5; D gene ambiguous. Germline-derived CDR1 and CDR2 are SNHLY and FYNNEI. Trimming took 4 bases from V and 0 from J, leaving 10 bases between them. This CDR3 comprises 15 residues.

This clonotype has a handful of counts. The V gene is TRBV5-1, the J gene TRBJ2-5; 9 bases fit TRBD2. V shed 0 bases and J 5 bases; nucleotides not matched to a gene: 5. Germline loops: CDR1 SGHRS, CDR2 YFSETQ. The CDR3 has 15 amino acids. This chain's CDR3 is CASSLARGGRETQYF. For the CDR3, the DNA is TGCGCCAGCAGCTTGGCGCGGGGGGGCCGGGAGACCCAGTACTTC.

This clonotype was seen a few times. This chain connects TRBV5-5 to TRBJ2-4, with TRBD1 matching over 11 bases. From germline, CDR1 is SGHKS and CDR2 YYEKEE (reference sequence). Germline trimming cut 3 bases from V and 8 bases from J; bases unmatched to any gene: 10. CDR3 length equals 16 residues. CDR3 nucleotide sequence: TGTGCCAGCAGCTCTCGGACAGGGGGCTGGTTGGACATTCAGTACTTC. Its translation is CASSSRTGGWLDIQYF.

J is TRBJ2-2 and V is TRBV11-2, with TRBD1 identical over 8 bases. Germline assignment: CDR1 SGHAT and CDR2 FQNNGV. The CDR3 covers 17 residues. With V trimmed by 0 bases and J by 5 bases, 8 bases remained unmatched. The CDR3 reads CASSLDRQGKRTGELFF. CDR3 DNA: TGTGCCAGCAGCTTAGATCGACAGGGGAAGAGAACCGGGGAGCTGTTTTTT.

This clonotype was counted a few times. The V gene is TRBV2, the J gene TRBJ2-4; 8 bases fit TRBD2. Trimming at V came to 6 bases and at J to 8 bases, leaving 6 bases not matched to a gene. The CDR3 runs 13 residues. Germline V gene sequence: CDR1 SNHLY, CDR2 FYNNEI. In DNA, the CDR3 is TGTGCCAGCAGAGCCCCCGGGAGGGACATTCAGTACTTC. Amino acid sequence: CASRAPGRDIQYF.

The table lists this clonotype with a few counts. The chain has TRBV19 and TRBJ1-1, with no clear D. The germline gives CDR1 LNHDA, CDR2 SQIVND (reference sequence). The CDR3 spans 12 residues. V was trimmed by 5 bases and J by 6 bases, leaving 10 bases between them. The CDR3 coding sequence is TGTGCCAGTAGTTTAAGTTCTGCTGAAGCTTTCTTT. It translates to CASSLSSAEAFF. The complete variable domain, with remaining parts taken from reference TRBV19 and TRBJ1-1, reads DGGITQSPKYLFRKEGQNVTLSCEQNLNHDAMYWYRQDPGQGLRLIYYSQIVNDFQKGDIAEGYSVSREKKESFPLTVTSAQKNPTAFYLCASSLSSAEAFFGQGTRLTVV.

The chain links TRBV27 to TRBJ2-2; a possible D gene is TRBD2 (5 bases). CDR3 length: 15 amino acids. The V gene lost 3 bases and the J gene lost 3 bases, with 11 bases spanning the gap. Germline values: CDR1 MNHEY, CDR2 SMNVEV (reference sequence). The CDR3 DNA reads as TGTGCCAGCAGTTTCTCAGCGGACTACACCGGGGAGCTGTTTTTT. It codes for CASSFSADYTGELFF.

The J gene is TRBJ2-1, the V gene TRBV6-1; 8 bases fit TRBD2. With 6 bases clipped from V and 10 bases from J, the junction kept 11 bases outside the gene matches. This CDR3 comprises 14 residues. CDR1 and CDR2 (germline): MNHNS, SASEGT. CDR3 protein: CASRESGSPLEQFF. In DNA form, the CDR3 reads TGTGCCAGCAGGGAGAGCGGGAGTCCATTGGAGCAGTTCTTC.

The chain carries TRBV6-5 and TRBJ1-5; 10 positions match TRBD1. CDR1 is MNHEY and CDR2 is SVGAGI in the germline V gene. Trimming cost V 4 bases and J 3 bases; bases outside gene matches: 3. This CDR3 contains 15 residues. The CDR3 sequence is CASSFGTGVNQPQHF. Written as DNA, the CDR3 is TGTGCCAGCAGTTTCGGGACAGGGGTCAATCAGCCCCAGCATTTT.

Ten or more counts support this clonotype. This chain's CDR3 is CASSPRGSNTGELFF. CDR3 in DNA: TGTGCCAGCAGTCCCCGCGGTTCGAACACCGGGGAGCTGTTTTTT. The genes are TRBV12-3 or TRBV12-4 and TRBJ2-2; no definite D call. Deletions cut 5 bases from V and 0 bases from J, with 10 bases between. The CDR3 sequence is 15 residues long.

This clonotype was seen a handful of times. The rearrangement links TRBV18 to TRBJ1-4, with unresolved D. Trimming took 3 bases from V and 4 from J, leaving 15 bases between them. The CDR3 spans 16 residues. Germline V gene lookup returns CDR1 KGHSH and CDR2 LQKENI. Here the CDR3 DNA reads TGTGCCAGCTCACCGAGAGTGGGAAACAGTAATGAAAAACTGTTTTTT. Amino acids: CASSPRVGNSNEKLFF.

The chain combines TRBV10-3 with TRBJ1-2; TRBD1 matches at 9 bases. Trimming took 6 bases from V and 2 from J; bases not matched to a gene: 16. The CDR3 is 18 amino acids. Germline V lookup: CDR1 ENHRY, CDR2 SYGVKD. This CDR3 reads CAISMLLQTGTGNYGYTF. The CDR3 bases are TGTGCCATCAGCATGCTTCTACAAACCGGGACAGGGAACTATGGCTACACCTTC.

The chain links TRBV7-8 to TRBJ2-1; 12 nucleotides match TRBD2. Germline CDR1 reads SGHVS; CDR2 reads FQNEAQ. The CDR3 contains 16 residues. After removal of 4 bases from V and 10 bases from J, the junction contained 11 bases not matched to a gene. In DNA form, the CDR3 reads TGTGCCAGCAGCTCGCCGACTGGACTAGCGGGAACAGAGCAGTTCTTC. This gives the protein CASSSPTGLAGTEQFF.

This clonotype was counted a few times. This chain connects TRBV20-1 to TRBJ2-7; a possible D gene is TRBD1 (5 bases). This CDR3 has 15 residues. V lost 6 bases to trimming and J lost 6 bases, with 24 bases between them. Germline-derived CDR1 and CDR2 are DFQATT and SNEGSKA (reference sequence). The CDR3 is CSAGIPRQGKGEQYF. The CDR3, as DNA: TGCAGTGCAGGCATACCGAGGCAGGGAAAGGGCGAGCAGTACTTC.

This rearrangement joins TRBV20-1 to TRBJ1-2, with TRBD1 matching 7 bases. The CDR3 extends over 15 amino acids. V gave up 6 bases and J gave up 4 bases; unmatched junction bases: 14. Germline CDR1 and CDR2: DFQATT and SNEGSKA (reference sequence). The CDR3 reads CSAHEIRDRPYGYTF. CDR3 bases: TGCAGTGCGCACGAAATCCGGGACAGACCCTATGGCTACACCTTC.